This T cell receptor (beta chain) was recovered during a study of blood T cells in healthy people across ages. A second PCR of roughly 7 to 11 cycles used a sample-barcoded 5' primer and a J-beta primer mix. MiXCR, applied by TCRdb to the 5' RACE reads, yields one record per CDR3 protein. The sample consists of under 1 million distinct CDR3 sequences, 40% to 50% of them appearing once. The germline V gene encodes CDR1 SEHNR and CDR2 FQNEAQ (reference sequence). Deletions cut 0 bases from V and 4 bases from J, with 9 bases between. CDR3 length: 14 amino acids. This clonotype turned up a few times. V usage is TRBV7-9 and J usage is TRBJ1-2, with a possible D match to TRBD1 (5 bases). Material: blood. The receptor was derived from a man aged 55 to 70 in good health. CDR3 in DNA: TGTGCCAGCAGCTTAGCAGGGGAAATCTATGGCTACACCTTC. Translating it yields CASSLAGEIYGYTF.